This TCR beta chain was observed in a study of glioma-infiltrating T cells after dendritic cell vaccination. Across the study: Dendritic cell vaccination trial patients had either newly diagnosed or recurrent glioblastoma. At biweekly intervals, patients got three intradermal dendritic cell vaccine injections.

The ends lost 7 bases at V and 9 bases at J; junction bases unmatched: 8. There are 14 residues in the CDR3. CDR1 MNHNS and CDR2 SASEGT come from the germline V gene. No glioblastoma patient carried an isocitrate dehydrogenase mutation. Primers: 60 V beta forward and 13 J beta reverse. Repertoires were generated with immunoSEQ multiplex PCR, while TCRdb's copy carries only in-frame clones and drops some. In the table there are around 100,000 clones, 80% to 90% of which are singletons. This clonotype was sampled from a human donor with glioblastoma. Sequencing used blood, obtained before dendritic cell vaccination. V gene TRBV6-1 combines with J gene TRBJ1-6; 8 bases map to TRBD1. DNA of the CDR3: TGTGCCAGCAATAAGGGACAGGTGGGTTCACCCCTCCACTTT. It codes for CASNKGQVGSPLHF.